Sequencing of this TCR beta chain was carried out in a study of T cell responses to AZD1222 COVID-19 vaccine. Notes on the study in general: The span of vaccine-associated CD4 TCRs extended across spike, with dominance at 160-218 and 743-854. A rise in Spike-specific TCR breadth and depth followed two AZD1222 doses. Most donors were white British and more were female, and clonal diversity was possibly underestimated.

Measured with immunoSEQ multiplex PCR; TCRdb has only the in-frame clones, and not every one. This sample has approximately 170,000 clones; 85% to 90% occur once, and the top ten carry around 6.9%. In the case of this clone: Its antigen is undetermined. The DNA is left out, because the CDR3 cannot be placed on it with certainty; the CDR3 is given as TCRdb lists it.

The CDR3 spans 17 residues, counting both ends. CDR1 and CDR2 from the germline V gene are MDHEN and SYDVKM. Specimen: peripheral blood, collected on day 0 of AZD1222 vaccination. V and J are TRBV28 and TRBJ2-6; TRBD1 is taken as the D call from the table, unchecked against the DNA. This clonotype was sampled from an adult in good health. CDR3 protein: CASSSSNQGSGANVLTF.